Below, 27 T cell receptor beta chains from the same sample are listed, as sequenced in a study of blood T cell repertoires in COVID-19. Using immunoSEQ multiplex PCR, the repertoire was profiled, and TCRdb retains in-frame clones only, with some absent. Of roughly 250,000 clones in the sample, under 90% are singletons; the top ten hold 2.5% to 3%. The sequencing sample was made of peripheral blood. Receptor source: a woman aged 55-69 years with active or convalescent COVID-19.

The chain is built from TRBV6-5 and TRBJ2-3; no reliable D call. The CDR3 consists of 14 residues. Germline CDR1 MNHEY, CDR2 SVGAGI. The V end lost 10 bases, the J end lost 1 base, and 15 bases lay between the germline ends. The DNA of the CDR3 is TGTGCCACCCTGTCAGATTCTGGCACAGATACGCAGTATTTT. It is translated as CATLSDSGTDTQYF.

The V gene is TRBV15, the J gene TRBJ2-7; the D gene is possibly TRBD2 (5 bases). V was clipped by 3 bases and J by 3 bases, with 18 bases between them. Per the germline V gene, CDR1 is LNHNV and CDR2 is YYDKDF (reference sequence). The CDR3 covers 16 residues. The CDR3 region has the DNA TGTGCCACCAGCAGGAATAGGCTAGCAGCCCTCTACGAGCAGTACTTC. Protein: CATSRNRLAALYEQYF.

In its sample, this clone was seen many times. The V call is TRBV18, the J call TRBJ2-2; 10 nucleotides match TRBD1. Germline-derived CDR1 and CDR2 are KGHSH and LQKENI. The CDR3 has 15 amino acids. V shed 5 bases, J shed 6 bases, and the junction held 6 bases outside the gene matches. CDR3 nucleotides: TGTGCCAGCTCAGCTTGGGACAGGGGTTCCGGGGAGCTGTTTTTT. The encoded protein is CASSAWDRGSGELFF.

The genes are TRBV3-1 (or the pseudogene TRBV3-2) and TRBJ2-5; 8 nucleotides agree with TRBD1. Trimming took 3 bases from V and 7 from J; bases not matched to a gene: 10. The CDR3 is 15 residues long. Germline V gene sequence: CDR1 LGHDT, CDR2 YNNKEL (reference sequence). The CDR3 DNA is TGTGCCAGCAGCCAGACTAGGACAGGGATCGGGACCCAGTACTTC. As protein: CASSQTRTGIGTQYF.

The CDR3 reads CASSQDLWDRTWTEAFF. The CDR3 DNA sequence: TGTGCCAGCAGCCAAGATTTGTGGGACAGGACTTGGACTGAAGCTTTCTTT. The chain combines TRBV14 with TRBJ1-1, with TRBD1 matching over 8 bases. J was trimmed by 5 bases and V by 0 bases; bases with no gene match: 11. The germline CDR1 and CDR2 sequences are SGHDN and FVKESK. The CDR3 covers 17 residues.

In this sample, this clone turned up a few times. The chain couples TRBV3-1 (or the pseudogene TRBV3-2) to TRBJ1-3; D is unresolved. CDR1 is LGHDT, CDR2 YNNKEL, per germline (reference sequence). The CDR3 length is 16 residues. Trimming took 1 base from V and 0 from J, leaving 10 bases between them. The CDR3: CASSQVTTPSGNTIYF. The CDR3, as DNA: TGTGCCAGCAGCCAAGTCACAACACCCTCTGGAAACACCATATATTTT.

The chain couples TRBV5-4 to TRBJ2-3; TRBD1 might be the D (6 bases). The V end was cut by 4 bases, the J end by 5 bases, with 17 bases between. The CDR3 extends over 15 amino acids. Germline V CDR1 and CDR2: SGHNT, YYREEE (reference sequence). The CDR3 sequence is CASSQGLARLDTQYF. The CDR3 bases are TGTGCCAGCAGCCAGGGGCTAGCCCGTCTAGATACGCAGTATTTT.

The chain is built from TRBV6-5 and TRBJ1-5; D perhaps matches TRBD1 (5 bases). Germline-derived CDR1 and CDR2 are MNHEY and SVGAGI. The CDR3 has 12 amino acids. Trimming left V 9 bases short and J 8 bases short, with 14 bases between. CDR3 sequence reads: CARGTLAEPQHF. For the CDR3, the DNA is TGTGCCAGGGGGACCCTAGCGGAGCCCCAGCATTTT.

The sample holds a few counts of this clone. The V gene is TRBV4-3, the J gene TRBJ1-2, with a tentative D call TRBD1 (5 bases). The CDR3 contains 14 residues. CDR1 and CDR2 (germline): LGHNA, YSLEER. The V and J ends lost 0 bases and 3 bases respectively, with 8 bases between them. CDR3 protein: CASSQDQGYYGYTF. Here the CDR3 DNA reads TGCGCCAGCAGCCAAGATCAGGGTTACTATGGCTACACCTTC.

The rearrangement uses TRBV6-4 and TRBJ2-6, with D possibly TRBD2 on 6 matching bases. Trimming took off 8 bases at V and 2 bases at J, with 10 bases between the two ends. This CDR3 region has 14 residues. CDR1 and CDR2 (germline): MRHNA, SNTAGT. The CDR3 protein is CASGGVAGANVLTF. The DNA of the CDR3 is TGTGCCAGCGGAGGGGTGGCTGGGGCCAACGTCCTGACTTTC.

This clone was picked up a small number of times. This chain connects TRBV6-5 to TRBJ1-1; D is ambiguous. Trimming took 6 bases from V and 4 from J, leaving 12 bases between them. Germline assignment: CDR1 MNHEY and CDR2 SVGAGI. The length of the CDR3 is 13 residues. CDR3 DNA: TGTGCCAGCAGCAGAGGGTCCACCACTGAAGCTTTCTTT. This sequence encodes CASSRGSTTEAFF.

This chain joins TRBV27 and TRBJ1-1; D is unresolved. Germline-derived CDR1 and CDR2 are MNHEY and SMNVEV (reference sequence). With 2 bases removed from V and 8 bases from J, the gap between germline ends came to 6 bases. The CDR3 has 11 amino acids. The CDR3 region is CASSLGREAFF. Written as DNA, the CDR3 is TGTGCCAGCAGTTTAGGCAGGGAAGCTTTCTTT.

This chain joins TRBV28 and TRBJ2-2, with 9 bases lining up with TRBD1. The CDR3 length is 17 residues. Germline V gives CDR1 MDHEN, CDR2 SYDVKM. Unmatched junction bases numbered 10, after V lost 4 bases and J lost 4 bases. The CDR3 nucleotides are TGTGCCAGCAGTTCCCGCCGGGACAGGGCCTCCACCGGGGAGCTGTTTTTT. This codes for CASSSRRDRASTGELFF. The full variable domain, with the rest looked up from reference TRBV28 and TRBJ2-2, is DVKVTQSSRYLVKRTGEKVFLECVQDMDHENMFWYRQDPGLGLRLIYFSYDVKMKEKGDIPEGYSVSREKKERFSLILESASTNQTSMYLCASSSRRDRASTGELFFGEGSRLTVL.

This clone was recorded a few times. The genes are TRBV5-4 and TRBJ2-3; perhaps TRBD1 as D (5 bases). Trimming took off 0 bases at V and 2 bases at J, with 16 bases between the two ends. In germline, CDR1 is SGHNT, CDR2 YYREEE (reference sequence). The CDR3 loop spans 17 amino acids. The CDR3 DNA is TGTGCCAGCAGCTTGGCCCTAAGGGGTCCCGCCACAGATACGCAGTATTTT. It specifies CASSLALRGPATDTQYF.

A few counts support this clone. The rearrangement links TRBV6-5 to TRBJ2-1; 11 positions agree with TRBD1. This CDR3 is 16 amino acids long. Germline lookup yields CDR1 MNHEY and CDR2 SVGAGI. J was trimmed by 6 bases and V by 1 base; bases with no gene match: 5. The CDR3 protein is CASSYFGQGAANEQFF. CDR3 bases: TGTGCCAGCAGTTACTTTGGACAGGGGGCGGCCAATGAGCAGTTCTTC.

J is TRBJ2-2 and V is TRBV7-9; 8 bases line up with TRBD1. The V gene end was trimmed by 7 bases and the J gene end by 6 bases; junction bases not matched to a gene: 13. Germline values: CDR1 SEHNR, CDR2 FQNEAQ (reference sequence). The CDR3 spans 16 residues. The DNA of the CDR3 is TGTGCCAGCACCAGAACTGGGGACAGGCCTCCCGGGGAGCTGTTTTTT. Translation gives CASTRTGDRPPGELFF.

The genes are TRBV12-5 and TRBJ1-1, with 7 positions matching TRBD1. This CDR3 comprises 18 residues. Germline V gene data show CDR1 as LGHNT and CDR2 as FRNRAP. The V and J ends lost 5 bases and 1 base, in that order; junction bases with no gene match: 16. DNA for the CDR3: TGTGCTAGTGGTCAAACACAGGGGATAGTGGGGCAGAACACTGAAGCTTTCTTT. Translated: CASGQTQGIVGQNTEAFF.

The chain has TRBV12-5 and TRBJ1-2; 8 bases match TRBD1. The CDR3 covers 16 residues. The V segment lost 0 bases and the J segment 4 bases; nucleotides outside the gene matches: 7. Germline V gene lookup returns CDR1 LGHNT and CDR2 FRNRAP. The CDR3 loop is CASGLVPDRVRYGYTF. The CDR3 DNA reads as TGTGCTAGTGGTTTGGTCCCGGACAGGGTCCGCTATGGCTACACCTTC.

The chain combines TRBV19 with TRBJ1-1; possibly TRBD1 for D (5 bases). V lost 6 bases and J lost 1, with 18 bases in between. The CDR3 extends over 16 amino acids. Germline-derived CDR1 and CDR2 are LNHDA and SQIVND (reference sequence). The CDR3 nucleotides are TGTGCCAGTAGCGCGGGAAGGGGTTTGGCGAACACTGAAGCTTTCTTT. Residues: CASSAGRGLANTEAFF.

The chain has TRBV7-9 and TRBJ2-2; possible D gene TRBD2, 6 bases. The CDR3 covers 15 residues. V was pared by 11 bases and J by 0 bases, with 16 bases between. Germline V gives CDR1 SEHNR, CDR2 FQNEAQ (reference sequence). The DNA of the CDR3 is TGTGCCTTCCTGGCGGGGCCCGCGAACACCGGGGAGCTGTTTTTT. This gives the protein CAFLAGPANTGELFF.

Details on this clone: No DNA is shown, since the ends of the CDR3 on it are uncertain; the CDR3 is the one TCRdb lists. The chain joins TRBV12-3 or TRBV12-4 to TRBJ2-5; the table's D call, TRBD2, was not checked against the DNA. Both ends counted, the CDR3 spans 13 residues. The CDR3 sequence: CASSFGRGAPKDF.

A single count supports this clone. The gene calls are TRBV5-6 and TRBJ1-5, with TRBD1 matching 7 bases. Germline V gene sequence: CDR1 SGHDT, CDR2 YYEEEE. V was pared by 1 base and J by 6 bases, with 7 bases of the junction left unmatched. CDR3 length: 15 residues. The CDR3 is CASSLSKTGPQPQHF. CDR3 in DNA: TGTGCCAGCAGCTTGTCTAAGACAGGGCCTCAGCCCCAGCATTTT.

CDR3 residues: CAISEVVTSNHEQYF. Written as DNA, the CDR3 is TGTGCCATCAGTGAGGTCGTGACTAGCAACCACGAGCAGTACTTC. This chain joins TRBV10-3 and TRBJ2-7; 7 bases match TRBD2. The junction had 9 bases not matched to a gene; V was cut back by 2 bases and J by 5 bases. The germline V gene encodes CDR1 ENHRY and CDR2 SYGVKD. This CDR3 comprises 15 residues.

This chain uses TRBV28 with TRBJ1-5; 8 bases map to TRBD1. The length of the CDR3 is 15 residues. Germline CDR1 MDHEN, CDR2 SYDVKM. V was clipped by 6 bases and J by 6 bases; unmatched bases: 10. CDR3 bases: TGTGCCAGCAGCCCCGGGACAGGAAACGGTCAGCCCCAGCATTTT. Translated: CASSPGTGNGQPQHF.

The J gene is TRBJ2-7, the V gene TRBV29-1, with D perhaps matching TRBD2 (5 bases). V was clipped by 5 bases and J by 6 bases, with 14 bases between them. Germline V CDR1 and CDR2: SQVTM, ANQGSEA. The CDR3 spans 12 residues. The DNA for the CDR3 is TGCAGCGTTCTCCATCGGGGTCGCGAGCAGTACTTC. As protein: CSVLHRGREQYF.

The chain has TRBV4-1 and TRBJ1-4; 8 positions agree with TRBD1. V gave up 4 bases and J gave up 4 bases; unmatched junction bases: 5. The CDR3 is 15 residues long. The germline V gene has CDR1 MGHRA and CDR2 YSYEKL. The CDR3 spells CASSLGTGNNEKLFF. The CDR3 nucleotides read TGCGCCAGCAGCCTCGGGACAGGAAATAATGAAAAACTGTTTTTT.

This chain joins TRBV18 and TRBJ2-3, with 10 bases lining up with TRBD2. Trimming cost V 4 bases and J 3 bases; bases outside gene matches: 13. Germline V gene lookup returns CDR1 KGHSH and CDR2 LQKENI. This CDR3 spans 18 amino acids. CDR3 loop: CASSRTAATSGATDTQYF. CDR3 nucleotide sequence: TGTGCCAGCTCACGAACGGCCGCCACTAGCGGGGCTACAGATACGCAGTATTTT.